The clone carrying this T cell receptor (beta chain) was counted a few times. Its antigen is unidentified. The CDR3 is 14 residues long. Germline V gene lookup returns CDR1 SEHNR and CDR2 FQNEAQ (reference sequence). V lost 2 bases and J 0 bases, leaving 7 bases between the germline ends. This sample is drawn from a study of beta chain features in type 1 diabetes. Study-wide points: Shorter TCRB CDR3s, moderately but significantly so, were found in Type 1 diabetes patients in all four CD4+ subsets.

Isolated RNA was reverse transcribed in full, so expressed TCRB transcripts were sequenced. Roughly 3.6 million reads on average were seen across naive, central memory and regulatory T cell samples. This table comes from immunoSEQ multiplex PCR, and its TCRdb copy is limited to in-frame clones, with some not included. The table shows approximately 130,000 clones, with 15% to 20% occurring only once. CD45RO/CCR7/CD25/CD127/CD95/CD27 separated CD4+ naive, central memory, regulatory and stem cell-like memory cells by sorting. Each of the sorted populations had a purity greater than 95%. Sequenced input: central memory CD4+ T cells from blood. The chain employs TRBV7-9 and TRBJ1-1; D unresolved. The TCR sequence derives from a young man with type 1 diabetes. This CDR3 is CASSLNGLNTEAFF. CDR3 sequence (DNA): TGTGCCAGCAGCTTAAACGGTTTGAACACTGAAGCTTTCTTT.